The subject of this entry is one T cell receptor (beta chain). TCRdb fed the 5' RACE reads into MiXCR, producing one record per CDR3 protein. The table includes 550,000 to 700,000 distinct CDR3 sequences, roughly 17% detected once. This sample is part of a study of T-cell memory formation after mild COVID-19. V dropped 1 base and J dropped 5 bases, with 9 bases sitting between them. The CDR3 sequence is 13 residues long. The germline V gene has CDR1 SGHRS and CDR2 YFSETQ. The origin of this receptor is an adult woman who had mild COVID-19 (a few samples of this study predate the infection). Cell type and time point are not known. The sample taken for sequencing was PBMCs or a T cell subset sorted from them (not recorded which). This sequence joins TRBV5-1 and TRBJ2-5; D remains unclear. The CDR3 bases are TGCGCCAGCAGCTTGACCAACGGGGAGACCCAGTACTTC. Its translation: CASSLTNGETQYF.